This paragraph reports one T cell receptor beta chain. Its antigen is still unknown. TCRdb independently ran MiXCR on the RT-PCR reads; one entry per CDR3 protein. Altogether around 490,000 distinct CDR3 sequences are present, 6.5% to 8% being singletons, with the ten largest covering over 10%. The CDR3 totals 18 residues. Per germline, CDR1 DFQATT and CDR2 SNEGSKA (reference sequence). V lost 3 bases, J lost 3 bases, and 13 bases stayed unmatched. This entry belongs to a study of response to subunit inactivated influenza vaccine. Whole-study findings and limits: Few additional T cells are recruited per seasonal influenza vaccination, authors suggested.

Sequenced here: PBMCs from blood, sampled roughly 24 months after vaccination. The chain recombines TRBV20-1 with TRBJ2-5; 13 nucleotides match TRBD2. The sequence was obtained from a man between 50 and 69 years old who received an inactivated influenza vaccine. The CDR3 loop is CSASRAGTSGAFEETQYF. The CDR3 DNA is TGCAGTGCTAGCCGGGCTGGGACTAGCGGGGCCTTCGAAGAGACCCAGTACTTC.